This is a list of T cell receptor beta chains from one sample in a study of blood T cells in healthy people across ages. TCRdb processed the 5' RACE reads anew with MiXCR; each CDR3 protein has one entry. The data show hundreds of thousands of distinct CDR3 sequences, 29% seen once. Specimen: blood. All receptors derive from a woman older than 75 in good health. Both conserved end residues are part of each CDR3. Fields, in order: clone size, D gene, J gene, V gene, CDR3 protein, CDR3 DNA. A D gene is named only where the DNA matches it firmly. Size is stated for part of the rows, as once, few or many counts, or as a class when the clone is expanded.

-	TRBD1	TRBJ1-5	TRBV5-8	CASSLYRGNQPQHF	TGTGCCAGCAGCTTATACAGGGGAAATCAGCCCCAGCATTTT
many	TRBD2	TRBJ2-1	TRBV7-2	CASSPTSGGSYNEQFF	TGTGCCAGCAGCCCCACTAGCGGGGGTTCCTACAATGAGCAGTTCTTC
few	TRBD1	TRBJ1-1	TRBV4-2	CASSQDPAGGGTEAFF	TGTGCCAGCAGCCAAGATCCGGCAGGGGGGGGGACTGAAGCTTTCTTT
-	-	TRBJ2-7	TRBV20-1	CSAPYTYEQYF	TGCAGTGCCCCATACACCTACGAGCAGTACTTC
-	TRBD1	TRBJ2-1	TRBV24-1	CATSAGTGGLGAYNEQFF	TGTGCCACCAGTGCCGGGACAGGGGGATTGGGCGCCTACAATGAGCAGTTCTTC
-	-	TRBJ2-2	TRBV20-1	CSASTGFGNGELFF	TGCAGTGCTAGTACGGGGTTCGGTAACGGGGAGCTGTTTTTT
-	-	TRBJ1-5	TRBV27	CASRGPGPGNQPQHF	TGTGCCAGCAGAGGCCCGGGACCTGGCAATCAGCCCCAGCATTTT
many	-	TRBJ1-2	TRBV2	CASRRVGGYTF	TGTGCCAGCAGAAGGGTTGGGGGCTACACCTTC
-	-	TRBJ2-7	TRBV27	CASSFSGRSYEQYF	TGTGCCAGCAGTTTTTCGGGGCGCTCCTACGAGCAGTACTTC
many	-	TRBJ2-6	TRBV24-1	CATSDGTGANVLTF	TGTGCCACCAGTGATGGAACTGGGGCCAACGTCCTGACTTTC
-	-	TRBJ1-6	TRBV5-1	CASSQWTVNSPPHF	TGCGCCAGCAGCCAATGGACAGTGAATTCACCCCCCCACTTT
few	TRBD1	TRBJ1-1	TRBV20-1	CSAGQGASKNTEAFF	TGCAGTGCTGGACAGGGGGCATCTAAGAACACTGAAGCTTTCTTT
-	TRBD2	TRBJ2-5	TRBV3-1	CASSQGREGSQYF	TGTGCCAGCAGCCAAGGCAGGGAGGGTTCTCAGTACTTC
-	TRBD2	TRBJ2-1	TRBV29-1	CSAKGLARGNEQFF	TGCAGCGCCAAGGGACTAGCGAGGGGCAATGAGCAGTTCTTC
many	-	TRBJ1-2	TRBV20-1	CSANGGVNYGYTF	TGCAGTGCTAACGGGGGTGTTAACTATGGCTACACCTTC
few	-	TRBJ1-5	TRBV6-5	CASSYSRGGSQPQHF	TGTGCCAGCAGTTACTCCCGGGGGGGAAGTCAGCCCCAGCATTTT
many	-	TRBJ2-3	TRBV7-6	CASSPTYTGLLSTDTQYF	TGTGCCAGCAGCCCCACATACACCGGACTACTTAGCACAGATACGCAGTATTTT
many	TRBD1	TRBJ2-4	TRBV7-9	CASSLLGDRAMGAKNIQYF	TGTGCCAGCAGCTTATTAGGGGACAGGGCTATGGGAGCCAAAAACATTCAGTACTTC
many	-	TRBJ2-1	TRBV20-1	CSALRGSSYNEQFF	TGCAGTGCTTTACGGGGGAGCTCCTACAATGAGCAGTTCTTC
many	-	TRBJ2-3	TRBV2	CASSEFSPSGYF	TGTGCCAGCAGTGAATTTTCCCCCTCGGGGTATTTT
many	-	TRBJ1-4	TRBV7-2	CASRAGQNEKLFF	TGTGCCAGCAGGGCGGGACAAAATGAAAAACTGTTTTTT
few	TRBD2	TRBJ2-3	TRBV5-1	CASSLAVAGVDTQYF	TGCGCCAGCAGCTTGGCGGTAGCGGGGGTTGATACGCAGTATTTT
many	TRBD2	TRBJ2-5	TRBV5-1	CASSPRLAGVSVETQYF	TGCGCCAGCAGCCCTCGGCTAGCGGGGGTCTCGGTCGAGACCCAGTACTTC
many	-	TRBJ2-5	TRBV7-9	CASSSRPTQETQYF	TGTGCCAGCAGCTCGCGTCCAACTCAAGAGACCCAGTACTTC
-	-	TRBJ1-2	TRBV18	CASARTKGDYGYTF	TGTGCCAGCGCACGGACTAAGGGGGACTATGGCTACACCTTC